This note documents a single T cell receptor (beta chain) sequence. As yet, its antigen is unknown. The record originates from a study of Ad26.COV2.S vaccination and SARS-CoV-2 variants. Study outcomes and limitations: A substantial breadth of spike-specific CD8+ and CD4+ T cell responses after vaccination has been reported.

The CDR3 sequence is 15 residues long. Profiled with immunoSEQ multiplex PCR; TCRdb holds only in-frame clones, not every one. The profile covers around 370,000 clones, with approximately 90% appearing a single time and 3.5% to 4.5% taken by the ten largest. The sequencing here drew on peripheral blood, taken after recovery from COVID-19. The receptor's source is a human donor who had recovered from COVID-19. This chain joins TRBV21-1 and TRBJ2-2; TRBD1 is taken as the D call from the table, unchecked against the DNA. TRBV21-1 is designated a pseudogene. Here the CDR3 reads CASSSRDRVAGELFF. DNA for the CDR3: TGTGCCAGCAGCTCGCGGGACAGGGTGGCCGGGGAGCTGTTTTTT.